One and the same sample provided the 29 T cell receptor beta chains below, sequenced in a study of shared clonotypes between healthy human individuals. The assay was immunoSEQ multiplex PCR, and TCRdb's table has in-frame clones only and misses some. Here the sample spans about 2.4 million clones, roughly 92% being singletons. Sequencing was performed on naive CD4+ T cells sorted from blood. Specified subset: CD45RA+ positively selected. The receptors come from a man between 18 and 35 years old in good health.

CDR3 residues: CAISDRAGDTGELFF. In nucleotides, the CDR3 is TGTGCCATCAGTGATAGGGCAGGGGACACCGGGGAGCTGTTTTTT. This sequence joins TRBV10-3 and TRBJ2-2; weak D call: TRBD1 (6 bases). The CDR3 totals 15 residues. Trimming took off 3 bases at V and 3 bases at J, with 11 bases between the two ends. Germline CDR1 is ENHRY and CDR2 is SYGVKD.

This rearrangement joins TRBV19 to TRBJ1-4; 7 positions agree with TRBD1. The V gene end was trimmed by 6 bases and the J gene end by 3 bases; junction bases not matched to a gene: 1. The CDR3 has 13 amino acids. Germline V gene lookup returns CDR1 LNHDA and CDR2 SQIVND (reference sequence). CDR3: CASSGQANEKLFF. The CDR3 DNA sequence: TGTGCCAGTAGCGGACAGGCTAATGAAAAACTGTTTTTT.

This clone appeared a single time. CDR3 in amino acids: CASSSGTGRLFF. The CDR3 DNA is TGTGCCAGCAGCTCAGGGACAGGGCGACTGTTTTTT. The V and J genes are TRBV7-9 and TRBJ1-4; 9 bases map to TRBD1. The germline V gene encodes CDR1 SEHNR and CDR2 FQNEAQ (reference sequence). The CDR3 is made up of 12 amino acids. The J segment lost 13 bases and the V segment lost 4 bases, leaving 4 bases of the junction unmatched.

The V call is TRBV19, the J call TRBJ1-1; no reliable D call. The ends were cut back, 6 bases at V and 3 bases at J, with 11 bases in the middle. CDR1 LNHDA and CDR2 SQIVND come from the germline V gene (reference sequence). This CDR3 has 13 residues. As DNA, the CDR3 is TGTGCCAGTAGACACAATTGGGACACTGAAGCTTTCTTT. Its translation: CASRHNWDTEAFF.

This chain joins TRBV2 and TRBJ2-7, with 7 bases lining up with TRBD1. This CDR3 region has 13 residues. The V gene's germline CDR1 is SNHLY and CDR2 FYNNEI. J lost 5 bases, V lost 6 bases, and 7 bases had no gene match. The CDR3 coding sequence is TGTGCCAGCAGAGGGGACAGTTTCGACGAGCAGTACTTC. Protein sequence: CASRGDSFDEQYF.

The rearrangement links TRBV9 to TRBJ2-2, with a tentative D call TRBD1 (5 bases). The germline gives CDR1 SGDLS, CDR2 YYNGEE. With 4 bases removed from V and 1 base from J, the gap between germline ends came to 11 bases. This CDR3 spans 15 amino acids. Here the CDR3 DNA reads TGTGCCAGCAGCCCAAGACAGCAGAACACCGGGGAGCTGTTTTTT. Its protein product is CASSPRQQNTGELFF.

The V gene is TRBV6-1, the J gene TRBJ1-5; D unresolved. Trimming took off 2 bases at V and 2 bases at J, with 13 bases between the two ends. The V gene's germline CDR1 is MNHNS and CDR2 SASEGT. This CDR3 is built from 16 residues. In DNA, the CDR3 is TGTGCCAGCAGTGAATGGTGGACGGAGGGCAATCAGCCCCAGCATTTT. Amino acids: CASSEWWTEGNQPQHF.

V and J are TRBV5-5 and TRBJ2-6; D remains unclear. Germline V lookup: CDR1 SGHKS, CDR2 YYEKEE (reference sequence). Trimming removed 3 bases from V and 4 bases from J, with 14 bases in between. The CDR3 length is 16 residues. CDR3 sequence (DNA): TGTGCCAGCAGCTCCTCCCTTGCTCCCGGGGCCAACGTCCTGACTTTC. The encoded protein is CASSSSLAPGANVLTF.

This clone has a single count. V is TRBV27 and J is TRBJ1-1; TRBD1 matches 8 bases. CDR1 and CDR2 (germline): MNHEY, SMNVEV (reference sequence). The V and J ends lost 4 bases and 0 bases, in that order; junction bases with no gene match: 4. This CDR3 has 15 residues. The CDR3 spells CASSSRQGLNTEAFF. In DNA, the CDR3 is TGTGCCAGCAGTTCCCGACAGGGGCTGAACACTGAAGCTTTCTTT.

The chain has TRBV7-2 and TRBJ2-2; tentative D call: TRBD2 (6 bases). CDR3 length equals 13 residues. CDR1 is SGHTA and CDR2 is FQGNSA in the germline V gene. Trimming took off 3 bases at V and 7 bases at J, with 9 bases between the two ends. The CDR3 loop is CASSFGEVGELFF. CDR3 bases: TGTGCCAGCAGCTTTGGGGAGGTCGGGGAGCTGTTTTTT.

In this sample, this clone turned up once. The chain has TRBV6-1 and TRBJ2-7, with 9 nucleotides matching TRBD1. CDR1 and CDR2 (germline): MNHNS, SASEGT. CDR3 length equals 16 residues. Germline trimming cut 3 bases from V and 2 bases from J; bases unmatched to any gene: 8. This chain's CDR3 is CASSDPGRDRAYEQYF. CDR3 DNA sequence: TGTGCCAGCAGTGACCCCGGCCGGGACAGGGCCTACGAGCAGTACTTC.

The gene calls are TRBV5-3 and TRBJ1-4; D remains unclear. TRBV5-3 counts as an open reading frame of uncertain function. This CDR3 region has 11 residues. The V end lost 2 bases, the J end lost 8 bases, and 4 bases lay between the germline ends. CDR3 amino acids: CARSFAEKLFF. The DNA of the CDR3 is TGTGCCAGAAGCTTTGCGGAAAAACTGTTTTTT.

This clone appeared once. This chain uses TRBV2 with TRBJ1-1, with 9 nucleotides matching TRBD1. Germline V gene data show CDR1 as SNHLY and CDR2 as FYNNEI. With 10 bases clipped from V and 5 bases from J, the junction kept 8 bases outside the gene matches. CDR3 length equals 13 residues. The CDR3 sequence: CANSRDRETEAFF. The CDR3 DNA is TGTGCCAATAGCCGGGACAGGGAGACTGAAGCTTTCTTT.

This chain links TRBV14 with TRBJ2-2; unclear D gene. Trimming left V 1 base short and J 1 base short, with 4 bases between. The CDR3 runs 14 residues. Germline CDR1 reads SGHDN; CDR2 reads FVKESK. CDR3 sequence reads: CASSQGGNTGELFF. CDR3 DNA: TGTGCCAGCAGCCAAGGCGGGAACACCGGGGAGCTGTTTTTT.

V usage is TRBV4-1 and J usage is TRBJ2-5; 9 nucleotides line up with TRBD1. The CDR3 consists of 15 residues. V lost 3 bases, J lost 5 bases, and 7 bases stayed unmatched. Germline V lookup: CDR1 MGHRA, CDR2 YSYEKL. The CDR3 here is CASSHRDRERETQYF. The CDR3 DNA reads TGCGCCAGCAGCCACCGGGACAGGGAGAGGGAGACCCAGTACTTC.

CDR3 DNA sequence: TGTGCCAGCAACCGAGTCTATAATTCACCCCTCCACTTT. It encodes CASNRVYNSPLHF. V gene TRBV2 combines with J gene TRBJ1-6; D not certain. The CDR3 has 13 residues. Germline CDR1 SNHLY, CDR2 FYNNEI. V lost 7 bases and J 3 bases, leaving 7 bases between the germline ends.

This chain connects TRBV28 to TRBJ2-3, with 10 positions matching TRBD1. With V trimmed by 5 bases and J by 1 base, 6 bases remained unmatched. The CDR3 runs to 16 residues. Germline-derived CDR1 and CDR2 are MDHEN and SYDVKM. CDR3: CASSLAGTGGTDTQYF. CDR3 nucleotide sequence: TGTGCCAGCAGTCTAGCCGGGACAGGGGGCACAGATACGCAGTATTTT. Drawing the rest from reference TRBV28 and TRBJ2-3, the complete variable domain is DVKVTQSSRYLVKRTGEKVFLECVQDMDHENMFWYRQDPGLGLRLIYFSYDVKMKEKGDIPEGYSVSREKKERFSLILESASTNQTSMYLCASSLAGTGGTDTQYFGPGTRLTVL.

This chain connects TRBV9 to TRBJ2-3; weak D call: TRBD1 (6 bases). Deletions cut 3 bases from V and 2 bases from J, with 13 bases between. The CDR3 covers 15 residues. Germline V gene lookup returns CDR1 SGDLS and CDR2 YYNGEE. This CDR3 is CASSGGQPLTDTQYF. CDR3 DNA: TGTGCCAGCAGCGGAGGACAGCCCCTCACAGATACGCAGTATTTT.

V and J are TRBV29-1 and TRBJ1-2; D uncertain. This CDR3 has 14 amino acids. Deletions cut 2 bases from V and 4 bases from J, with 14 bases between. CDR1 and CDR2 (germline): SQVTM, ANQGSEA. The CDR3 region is CSVEPSLSSYGYTF. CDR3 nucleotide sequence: TGCAGCGTTGAACCCTCACTCAGTTCCTATGGCTACACCTTC.

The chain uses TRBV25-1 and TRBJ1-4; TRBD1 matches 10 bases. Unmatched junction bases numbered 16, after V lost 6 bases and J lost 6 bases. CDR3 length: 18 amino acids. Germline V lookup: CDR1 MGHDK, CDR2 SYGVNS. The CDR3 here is CASRGLDRGRMGYEKLFF. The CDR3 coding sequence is TGTGCCAGCAGAGGATTGGACAGGGGGAGGATGGGTTATGAAAAACTGTTTTTT.

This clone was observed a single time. As DNA, the CDR3 is TGTGCCAGCAGATCCGGGACAGATGAAAAACTGTTTTTT. Its protein is CASRSGTDEKLFF. V and J are TRBV6-5 and TRBJ1-4, with TRBD1 matching 7 bases. CDR1 and CDR2 from the germline V gene are MNHEY and SVGAGI. The CDR3 is 13 amino acids. The V and J ends lost 6 bases and 6 bases, in that order; junction bases with no gene match: 4.

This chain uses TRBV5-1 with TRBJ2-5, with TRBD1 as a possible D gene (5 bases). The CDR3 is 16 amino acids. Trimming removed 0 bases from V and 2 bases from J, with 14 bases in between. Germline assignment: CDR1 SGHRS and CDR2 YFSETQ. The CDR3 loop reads CASSLAGLGVQETQYF. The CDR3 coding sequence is TGCGCCAGCAGCTTGGCCGGGTTAGGGGTGCAAGAGACCCAGTACTTC. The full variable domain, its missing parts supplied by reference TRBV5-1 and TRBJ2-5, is KAGVTQTPRYLIKTRGQQVTLSCSPISGHRSVSWYQQTPGQGLQFLFEYFSETQRNKGNFPGRFSGRQFSNSRSEMNVSTLELGDSALYLCASSLAGLGVQETQYFGPGTRLLVL.

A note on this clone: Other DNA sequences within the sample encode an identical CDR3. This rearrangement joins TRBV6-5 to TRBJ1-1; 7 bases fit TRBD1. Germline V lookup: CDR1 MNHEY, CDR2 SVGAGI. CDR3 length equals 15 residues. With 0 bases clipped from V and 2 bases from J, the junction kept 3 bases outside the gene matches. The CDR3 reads CASSYSGTANTEAFF. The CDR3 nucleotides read TGTGCCAGCAGTTACTCGGGGACAGCTAACACTGAAGCTTTCTTT.

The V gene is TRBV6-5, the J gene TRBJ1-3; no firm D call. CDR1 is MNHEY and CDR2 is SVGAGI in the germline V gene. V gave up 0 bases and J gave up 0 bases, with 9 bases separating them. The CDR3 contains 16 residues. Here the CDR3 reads CASSYSPSLSGNTIYF. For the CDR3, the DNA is TGTGCCAGCAGTTACTCTCCCAGCCTCTCTGGAAACACCATATATTTT.

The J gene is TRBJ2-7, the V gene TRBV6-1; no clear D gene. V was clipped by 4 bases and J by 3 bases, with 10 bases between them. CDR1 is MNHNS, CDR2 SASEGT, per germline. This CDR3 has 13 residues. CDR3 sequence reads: CASSGRPYYEQYF. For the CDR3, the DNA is TGTGCCAGCAGTGGGCGGCCCTACTACGAGCAGTACTTC.

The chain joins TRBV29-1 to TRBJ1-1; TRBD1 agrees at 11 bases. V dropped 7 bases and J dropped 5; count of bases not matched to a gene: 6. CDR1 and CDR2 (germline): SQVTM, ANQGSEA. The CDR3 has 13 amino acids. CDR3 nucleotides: TGCAGCGGGGGACAGGGGGTAGGAACTGAAGCTTTCTTT. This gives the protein CSGGQGVGTEAFF.

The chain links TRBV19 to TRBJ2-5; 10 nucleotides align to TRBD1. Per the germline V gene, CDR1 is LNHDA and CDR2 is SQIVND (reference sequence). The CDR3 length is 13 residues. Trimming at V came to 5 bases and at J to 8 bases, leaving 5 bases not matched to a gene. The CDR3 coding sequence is TGTGCCAGTAGTCCCCGGACAGGGGGAACCCAGTACTTC. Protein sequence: CASSPRTGGTQYF.

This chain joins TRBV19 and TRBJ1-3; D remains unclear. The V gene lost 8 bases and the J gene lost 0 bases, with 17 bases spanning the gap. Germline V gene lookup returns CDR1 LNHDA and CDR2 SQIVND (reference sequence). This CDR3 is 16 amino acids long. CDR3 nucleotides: TGTGCCAGTTCCGTGGCAGTAGCTTTCTCTGGAAACACCATATATTTT. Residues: CASSVAVAFSGNTIYF.

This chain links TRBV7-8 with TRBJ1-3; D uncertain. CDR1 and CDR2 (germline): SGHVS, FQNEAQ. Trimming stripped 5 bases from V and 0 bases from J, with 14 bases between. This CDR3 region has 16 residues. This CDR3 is CASSVPDGLSGNTIYF. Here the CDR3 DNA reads TGTGCCAGCAGCGTCCCGGACGGCCTCTCTGGAAACACCATATATTTT.